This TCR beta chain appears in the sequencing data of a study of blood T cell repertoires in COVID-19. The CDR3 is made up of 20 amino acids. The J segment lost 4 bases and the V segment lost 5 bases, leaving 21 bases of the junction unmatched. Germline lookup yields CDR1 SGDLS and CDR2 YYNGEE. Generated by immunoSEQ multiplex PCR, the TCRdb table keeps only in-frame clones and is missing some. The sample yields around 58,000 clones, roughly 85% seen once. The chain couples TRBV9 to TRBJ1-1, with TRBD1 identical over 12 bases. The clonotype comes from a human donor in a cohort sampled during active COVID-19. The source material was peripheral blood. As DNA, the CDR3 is TGTGCCAGCAGTGCGCACGCTCCGGGACAGGGGGCGTTCATTGGCACTGAAGCTTTCTTT. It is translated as CASSAHAPGQGAFIGTEAFF.